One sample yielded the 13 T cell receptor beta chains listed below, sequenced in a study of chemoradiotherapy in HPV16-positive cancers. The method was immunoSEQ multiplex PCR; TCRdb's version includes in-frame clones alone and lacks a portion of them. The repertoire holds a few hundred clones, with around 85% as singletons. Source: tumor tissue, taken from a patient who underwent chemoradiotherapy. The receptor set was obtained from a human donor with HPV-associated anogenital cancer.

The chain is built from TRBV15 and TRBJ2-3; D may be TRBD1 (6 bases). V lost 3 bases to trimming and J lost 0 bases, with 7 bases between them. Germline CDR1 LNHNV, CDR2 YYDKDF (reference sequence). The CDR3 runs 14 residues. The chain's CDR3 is CATSRTGSTDTQYF. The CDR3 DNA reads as TGTGCCACCAGCAGGACAGGAAGCACAGATACGCAGTATTTT.

CDR3 amino acids: CASSPNSYEQYF. For the CDR3, the DNA is TGTGCCAGCAGCCCTAATTCCTACGAGCAGTACTTC. The chain recombines TRBV14 with TRBJ2-7; D remains ambiguous. CDR1 and CDR2 (germline): SGHDN, FVKESK. Trimming left V 4 bases short and J 1 base short, with 5 bases between. The CDR3 is made up of 12 amino acids. The variable domain in full, with the rest retrieved from reference TRBV14 and TRBJ2-7, is EAGVTQFPSHSVIEKGQTVTLRCDPISGHDNLYWYRRVMGKEIKFLLHFVKESKQDESGMPNNRFLAERTGGTYSTLKVQPAELEDSGVYFCASSPNSYEQYFGPGTRLTVT.

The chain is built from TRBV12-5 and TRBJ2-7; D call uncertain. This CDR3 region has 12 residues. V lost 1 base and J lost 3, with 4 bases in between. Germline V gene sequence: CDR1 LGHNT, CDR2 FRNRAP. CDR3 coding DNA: TGTGCTAGTGGTTTGGGCGGCTACGAGCAGTACTTC. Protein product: CASGLGGYEQYF.

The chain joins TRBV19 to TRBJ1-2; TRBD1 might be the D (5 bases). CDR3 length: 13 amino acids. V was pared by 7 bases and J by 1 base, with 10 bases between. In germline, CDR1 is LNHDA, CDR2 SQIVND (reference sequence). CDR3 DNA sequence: TGTGCCAGTAATAACAGGAGTAACTATGGCTACACCTTC. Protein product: CASNNRSNYGYTF. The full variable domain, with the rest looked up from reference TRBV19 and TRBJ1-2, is DGGITQSPKYLFRKEGQNVTLSCEQNLNHDAMYWYRQDPGQGLRLIYYSQIVNDFQKGDIAEGYSVSREKKESFPLTVTSAQKNPTAFYLCASNNRSNYGYTFGSGTRLTVV.

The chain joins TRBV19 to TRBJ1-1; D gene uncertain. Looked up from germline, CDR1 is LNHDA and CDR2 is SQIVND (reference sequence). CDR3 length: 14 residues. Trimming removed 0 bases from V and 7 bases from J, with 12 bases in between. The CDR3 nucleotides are TGTGCCAGTAGTATAGATCCTATGGGCTATGAAGCTTTCTTT. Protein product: CASSIDPMGYEAFF.

For the CDR3, the DNA is TGTGCCAGCAGCTTGACTACGGGGGGCACTGAAGCTTTCTTT. Amino acids: CASSLTTGGTEAFF. This chain connects TRBV5-4 to TRBJ1-1, with TRBD1 as a possible D gene (5 bases). CDR3 length: 14 amino acids. CDR1 SGHNT and CDR2 YYREEE come from the germline V gene (reference sequence). V was cut by 1 base and J by 4 bases, with 11 bases left in between.

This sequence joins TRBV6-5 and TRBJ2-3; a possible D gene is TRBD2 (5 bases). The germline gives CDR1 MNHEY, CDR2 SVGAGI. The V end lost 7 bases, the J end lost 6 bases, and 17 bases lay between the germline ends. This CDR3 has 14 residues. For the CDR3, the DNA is TGTGCCAGCACGCCGGGGATGGGATGGGATACGCAGTATTTT. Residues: CASTPGMGWDTQYF.

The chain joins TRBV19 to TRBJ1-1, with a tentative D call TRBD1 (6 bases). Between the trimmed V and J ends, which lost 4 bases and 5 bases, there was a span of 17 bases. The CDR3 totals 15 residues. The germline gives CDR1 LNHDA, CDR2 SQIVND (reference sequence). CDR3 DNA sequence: TGTGCCAGTAGTACCAAGACAGGCCCGGGAACTGAAGCTTTCTTT. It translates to CASSTKTGPGTEAFF.

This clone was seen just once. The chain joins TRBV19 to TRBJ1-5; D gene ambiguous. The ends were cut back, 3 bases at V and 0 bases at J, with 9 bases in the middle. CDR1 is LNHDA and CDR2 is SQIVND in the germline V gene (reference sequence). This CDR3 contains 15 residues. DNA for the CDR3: TGTGCCAGTAGTATGGGCTTCGTTAGCAATCAGCCCCAGCATTTT. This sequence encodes CASSMGFVSNQPQHF.

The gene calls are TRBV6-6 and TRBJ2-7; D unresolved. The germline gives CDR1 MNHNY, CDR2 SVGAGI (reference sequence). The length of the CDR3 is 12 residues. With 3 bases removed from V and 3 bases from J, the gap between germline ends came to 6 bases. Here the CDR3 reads CASSYRRYEQYF. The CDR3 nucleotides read TGTGCCAGCAGTTATCGACGCTACGAGCAGTACTTC.

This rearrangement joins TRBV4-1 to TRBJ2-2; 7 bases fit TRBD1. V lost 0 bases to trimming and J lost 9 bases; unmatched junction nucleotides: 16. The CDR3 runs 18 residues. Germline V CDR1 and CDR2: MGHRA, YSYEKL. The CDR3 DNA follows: TGCGCCAGCAGCCAAGATCGATCTCGGACAGGCCGGCGGCGGGAGCTGTTTTTT. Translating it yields CASSQDRSRTGRRRELFF.

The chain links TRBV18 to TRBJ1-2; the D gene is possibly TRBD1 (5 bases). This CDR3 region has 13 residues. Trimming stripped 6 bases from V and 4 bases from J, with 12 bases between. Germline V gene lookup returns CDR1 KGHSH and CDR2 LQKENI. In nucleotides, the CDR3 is TGTGCCAGCTCCCTGGACAAGATCTATGGCTACACCTTC. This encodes CASSLDKIYGYTF.

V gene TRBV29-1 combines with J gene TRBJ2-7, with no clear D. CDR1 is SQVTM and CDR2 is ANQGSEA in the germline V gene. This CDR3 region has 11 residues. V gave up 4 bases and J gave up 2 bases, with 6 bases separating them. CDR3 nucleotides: TGCAGCGTTGGTCAGGCCTACGAGCAGTACTTC. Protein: CSVGQAYEQYF.